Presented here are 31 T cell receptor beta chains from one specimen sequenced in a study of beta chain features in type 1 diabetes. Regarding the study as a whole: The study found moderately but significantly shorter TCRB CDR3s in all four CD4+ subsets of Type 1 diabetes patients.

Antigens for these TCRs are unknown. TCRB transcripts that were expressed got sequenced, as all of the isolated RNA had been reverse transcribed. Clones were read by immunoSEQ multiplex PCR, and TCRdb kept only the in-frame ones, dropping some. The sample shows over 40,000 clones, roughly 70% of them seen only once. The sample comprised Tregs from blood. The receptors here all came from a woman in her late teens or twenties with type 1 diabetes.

In nucleotides, the CDR3 is TGCGCCAGCAGCTTACGGGGCACTGAAGCTTTCTTT. Amino acid sequence: CASSLRGTEAFF. This sequence joins TRBV5-1 and TRBJ1-1; D not resolved. V was pared by 2 bases and J by 4 bases, with 6 bases between. Germline V gives CDR1 SGHRS, CDR2 YFSETQ. CDR3 length: 12 residues.

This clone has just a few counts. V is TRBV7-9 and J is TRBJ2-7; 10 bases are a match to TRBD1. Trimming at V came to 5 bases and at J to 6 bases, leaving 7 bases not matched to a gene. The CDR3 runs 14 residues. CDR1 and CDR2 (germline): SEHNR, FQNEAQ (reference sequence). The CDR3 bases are TGTGCCAGCAGCCTAGGGACAGGGGCCGGCGAGCAGTACTTC. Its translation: CASSLGTGAGEQYF. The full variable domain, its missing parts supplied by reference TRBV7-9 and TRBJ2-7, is DTGVSQNPRHKITKRGQNVTFRCDPISEHNRLYWYRQTLGQGPEFLTYFQNEAQLEKSRLLSDRFSAERPKGSFSTLEIQRTEQGDSAMYLCASSLGTGAGEQYFGPGTRLTVT.

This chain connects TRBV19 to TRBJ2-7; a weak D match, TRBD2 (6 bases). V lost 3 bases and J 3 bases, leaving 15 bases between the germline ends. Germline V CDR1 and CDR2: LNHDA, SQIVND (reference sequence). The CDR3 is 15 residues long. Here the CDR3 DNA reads TGTGCCAGTAGTATGGGGGGACGTTTGGACTACGAGCAGTACTTC. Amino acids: CASSMGGRLDYEQYF.

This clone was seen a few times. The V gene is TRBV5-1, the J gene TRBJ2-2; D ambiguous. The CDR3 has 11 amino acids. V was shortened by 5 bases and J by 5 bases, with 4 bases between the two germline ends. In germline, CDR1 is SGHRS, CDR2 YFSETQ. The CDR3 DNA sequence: TGCGCCAGCAGGAGGACCGGGGAGCTGTTTTTT. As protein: CASRRTGELFF.

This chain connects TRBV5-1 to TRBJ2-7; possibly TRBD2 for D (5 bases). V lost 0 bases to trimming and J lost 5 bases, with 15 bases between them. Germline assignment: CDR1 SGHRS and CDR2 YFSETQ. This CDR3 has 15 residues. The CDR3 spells CASSLGLTSPHEQYF. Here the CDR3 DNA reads TGCGCCAGCAGCTTGGGACTAACTAGTCCCCACGAGCAGTACTTC.

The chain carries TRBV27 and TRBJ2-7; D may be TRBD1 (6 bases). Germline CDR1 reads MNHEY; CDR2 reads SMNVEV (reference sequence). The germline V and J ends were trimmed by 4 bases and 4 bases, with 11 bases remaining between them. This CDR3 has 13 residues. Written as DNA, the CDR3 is TGTGCCAGCAGTTCCGCAGGGGCTTACGAGCAGTACTTC. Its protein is CASSSAGAYEQYF.

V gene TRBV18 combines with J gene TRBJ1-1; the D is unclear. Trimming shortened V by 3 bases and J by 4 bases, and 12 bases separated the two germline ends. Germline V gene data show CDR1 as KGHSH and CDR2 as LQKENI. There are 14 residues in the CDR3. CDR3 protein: CASSPLMGGTEAFF. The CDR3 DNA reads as TGTGCCAGCTCACCCTTAATGGGAGGCACTGAAGCTTTCTTT.

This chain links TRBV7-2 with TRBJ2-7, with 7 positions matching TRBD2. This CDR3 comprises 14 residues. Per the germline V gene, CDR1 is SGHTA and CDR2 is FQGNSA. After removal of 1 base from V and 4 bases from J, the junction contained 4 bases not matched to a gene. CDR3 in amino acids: CASSLGREQYEQYF. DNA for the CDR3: TGTGCCAGCAGCTTAGGGCGGGAGCAGTACGAGCAGTACTTC.

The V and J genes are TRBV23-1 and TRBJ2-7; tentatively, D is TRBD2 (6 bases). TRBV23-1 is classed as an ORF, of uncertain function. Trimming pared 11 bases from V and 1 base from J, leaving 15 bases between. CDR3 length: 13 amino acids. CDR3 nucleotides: TGCGCCTCAAACCGGGACTGTTCCTACGAGCAGTACTTC. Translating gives CASNRDCSYEQYF.

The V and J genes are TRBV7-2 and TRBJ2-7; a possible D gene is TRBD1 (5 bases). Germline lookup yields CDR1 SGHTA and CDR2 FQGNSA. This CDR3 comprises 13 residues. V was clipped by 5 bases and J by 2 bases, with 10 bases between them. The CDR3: CASSPTGPYEQYF. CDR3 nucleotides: TGTGCCAGCAGCCCTACAGGTCCCTACGAGCAGTACTTC.

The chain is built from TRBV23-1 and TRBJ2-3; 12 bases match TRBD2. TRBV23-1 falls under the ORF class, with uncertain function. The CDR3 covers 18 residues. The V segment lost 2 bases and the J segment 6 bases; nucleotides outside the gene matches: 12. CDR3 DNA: TGCGCCAGCAGTCAACGCTCCCTAGCGGGAGGGCCGGAGGATACGCAGTATTTT. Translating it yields CASSQRSLAGGPEDTQYF.

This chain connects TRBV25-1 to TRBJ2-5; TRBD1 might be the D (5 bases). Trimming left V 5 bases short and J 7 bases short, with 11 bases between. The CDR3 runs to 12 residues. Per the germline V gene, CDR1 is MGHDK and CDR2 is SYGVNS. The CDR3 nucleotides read TGTGCCAGCAGTATCTGGGGCGGGACCCAGTACTTC. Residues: CASSIWGGTQYF.

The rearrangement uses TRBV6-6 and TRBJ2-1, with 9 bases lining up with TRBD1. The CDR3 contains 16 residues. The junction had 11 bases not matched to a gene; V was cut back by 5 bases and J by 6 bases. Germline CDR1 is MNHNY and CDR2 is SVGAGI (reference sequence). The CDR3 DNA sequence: TGTGCCAGCAGTAATCCCGGACAGGGGAGTCTCAATGAGCAGTTCTTC. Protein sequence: CASSNPGQGSLNEQFF.

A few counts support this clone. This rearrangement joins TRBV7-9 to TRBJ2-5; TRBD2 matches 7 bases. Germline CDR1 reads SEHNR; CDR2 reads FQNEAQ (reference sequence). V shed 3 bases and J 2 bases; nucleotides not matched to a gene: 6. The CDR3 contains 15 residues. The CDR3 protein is CASSLGGSYQETQYF. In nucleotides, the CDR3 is TGTGCCAGCAGCTTGGGCGGGAGCTATCAAGAGACCCAGTACTTC.

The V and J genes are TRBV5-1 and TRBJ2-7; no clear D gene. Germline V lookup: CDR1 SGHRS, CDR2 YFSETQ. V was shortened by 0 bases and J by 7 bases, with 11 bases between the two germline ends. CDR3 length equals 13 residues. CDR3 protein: CASSLAQPAEQYF. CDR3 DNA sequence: TGCGCCAGCAGCTTGGCACAGCCGGCGGAGCAGTACTTC.

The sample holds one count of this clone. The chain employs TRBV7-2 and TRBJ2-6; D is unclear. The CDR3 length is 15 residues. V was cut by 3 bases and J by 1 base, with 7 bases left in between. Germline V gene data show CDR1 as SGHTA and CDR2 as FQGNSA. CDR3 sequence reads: CASSFQLSGANVLTF. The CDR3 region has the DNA TGTGCCAGCAGCTTTCAGTTATCTGGGGCCAACGTCCTGACTTTC.

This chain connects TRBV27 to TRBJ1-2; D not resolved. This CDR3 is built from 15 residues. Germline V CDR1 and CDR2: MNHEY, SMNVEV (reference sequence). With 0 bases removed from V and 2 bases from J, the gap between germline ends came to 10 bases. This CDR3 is CASSLSITGNYGYTF. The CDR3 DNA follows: TGTGCCAGCAGTTTATCGATAACGGGGAACTATGGCTACACCTTC.

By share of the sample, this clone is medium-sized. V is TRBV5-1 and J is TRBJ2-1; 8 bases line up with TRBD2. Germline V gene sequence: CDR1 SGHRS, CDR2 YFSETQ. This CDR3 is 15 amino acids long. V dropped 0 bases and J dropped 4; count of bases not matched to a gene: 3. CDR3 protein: CASSLDGGGYNEQFF. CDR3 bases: TGCGCCAGCAGCTTGGATGGCGGGGGGTACAATGAGCAGTTCTTC.

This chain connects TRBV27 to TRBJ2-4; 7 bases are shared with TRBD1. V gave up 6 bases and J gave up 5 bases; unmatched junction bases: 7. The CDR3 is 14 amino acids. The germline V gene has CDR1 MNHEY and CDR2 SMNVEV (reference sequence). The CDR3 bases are TGTGCCAGCAGCAACGCCGGGACAGAAAACATTCAGTACTTC. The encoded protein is CASSNAGTENIQYF.

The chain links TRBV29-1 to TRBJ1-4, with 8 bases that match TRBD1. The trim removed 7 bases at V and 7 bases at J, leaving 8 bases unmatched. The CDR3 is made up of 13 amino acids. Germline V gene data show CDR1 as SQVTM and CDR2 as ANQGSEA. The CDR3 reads CSALRTGREKLFF. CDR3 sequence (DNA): TGCAGCGCCCTGAGGACAGGGCGTGAAAAACTGTTTTTT.

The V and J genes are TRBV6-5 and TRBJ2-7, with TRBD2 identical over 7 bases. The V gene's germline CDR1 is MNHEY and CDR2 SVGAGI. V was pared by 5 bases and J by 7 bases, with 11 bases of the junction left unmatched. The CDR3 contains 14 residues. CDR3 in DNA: TGTGCCAGCAGTGACCCAGCGGGGCGGCGGGAGCAGTACTTC. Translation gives CASSDPAGRREQYF.

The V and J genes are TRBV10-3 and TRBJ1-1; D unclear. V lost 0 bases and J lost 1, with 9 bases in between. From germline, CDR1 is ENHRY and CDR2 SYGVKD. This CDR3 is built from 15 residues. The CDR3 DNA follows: TGTGCCATCAGTGAGTCGGGCGGGTGGAACACTGAAGCTTTCTTT. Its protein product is CAISESGGWNTEAFF.

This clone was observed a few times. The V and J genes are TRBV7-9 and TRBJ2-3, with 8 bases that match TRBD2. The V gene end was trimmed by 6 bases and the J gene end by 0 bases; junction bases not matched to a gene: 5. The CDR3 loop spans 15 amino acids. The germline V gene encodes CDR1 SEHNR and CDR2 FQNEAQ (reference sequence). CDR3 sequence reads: CASRRLALSTDTQYF. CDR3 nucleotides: TGTGCCAGCAGGCGACTAGCGCTGAGCACAGATACGCAGTATTTT.

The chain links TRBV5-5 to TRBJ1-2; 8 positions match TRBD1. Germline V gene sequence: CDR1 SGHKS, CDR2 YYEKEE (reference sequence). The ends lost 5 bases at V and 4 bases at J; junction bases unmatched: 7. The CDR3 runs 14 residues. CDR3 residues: CASRPQGAGYGYTF. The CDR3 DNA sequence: TGTGCCAGCAGGCCCCAGGGGGCGGGCTATGGCTACACCTTC.

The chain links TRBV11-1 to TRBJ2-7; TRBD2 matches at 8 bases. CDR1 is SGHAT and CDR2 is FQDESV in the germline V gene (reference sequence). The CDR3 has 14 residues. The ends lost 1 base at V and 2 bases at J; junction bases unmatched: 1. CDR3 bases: TGTGCCAGCAGCTTAGTAGCGGGAACCTACGAGCAGTACTTC. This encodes CASSLVAGTYEQYF.

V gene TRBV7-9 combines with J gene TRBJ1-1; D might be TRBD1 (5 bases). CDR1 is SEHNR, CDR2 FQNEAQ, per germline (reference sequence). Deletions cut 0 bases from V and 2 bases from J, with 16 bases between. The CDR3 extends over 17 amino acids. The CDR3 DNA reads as TGTGCCAGCAGCTTAGCCGGGGGTAGTTTAACTAACACTGAAGCTTTCTTT. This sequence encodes CASSLAGGSLTNTEAFF. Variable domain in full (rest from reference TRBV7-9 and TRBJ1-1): DTGVSQNPRHKITKRGQNVTFRCDPISEHNRLYWYRQTLGQGPEFLTYFQNEAQLEKSRLLSDRFSAERPKGSFSTLEIQRTEQGDSAMYLCASSLAGGSLTNTEAFFGQGTRLTVV.

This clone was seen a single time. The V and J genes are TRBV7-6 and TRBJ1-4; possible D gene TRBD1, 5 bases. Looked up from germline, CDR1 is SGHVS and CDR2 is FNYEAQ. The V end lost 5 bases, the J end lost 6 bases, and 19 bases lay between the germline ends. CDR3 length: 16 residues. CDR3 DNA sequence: TGTGCCAGCAGCCAGGGTGGGGCTTCCAGTTATGAAAAACTGTTTTTT. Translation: CASSQGGASSYEKLFF.

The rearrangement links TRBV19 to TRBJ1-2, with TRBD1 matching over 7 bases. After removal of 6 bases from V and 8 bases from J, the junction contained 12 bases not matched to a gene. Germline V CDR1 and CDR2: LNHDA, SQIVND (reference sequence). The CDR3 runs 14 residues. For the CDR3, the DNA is TGTGCCAGTAGCAACCGAGACAGGGTAATCGGCTACACCTTC. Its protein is CASSNRDRVIGYTF.

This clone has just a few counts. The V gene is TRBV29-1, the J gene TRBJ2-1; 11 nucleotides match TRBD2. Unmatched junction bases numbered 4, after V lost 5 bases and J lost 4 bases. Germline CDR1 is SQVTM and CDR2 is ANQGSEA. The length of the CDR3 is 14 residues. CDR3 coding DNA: TGCAGCGTTTGTCTAGCGGGAGGATACAATGAGCAGTTCTTC. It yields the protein CSVCLAGGYNEQFF.

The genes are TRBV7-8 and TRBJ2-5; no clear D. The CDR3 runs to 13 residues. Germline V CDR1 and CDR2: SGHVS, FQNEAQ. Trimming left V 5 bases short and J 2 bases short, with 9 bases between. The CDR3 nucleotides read TGTGCCAGCAGCGCGCAAGAGCAAGAGACCCAGTACTTC. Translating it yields CASSAQEQETQYF.

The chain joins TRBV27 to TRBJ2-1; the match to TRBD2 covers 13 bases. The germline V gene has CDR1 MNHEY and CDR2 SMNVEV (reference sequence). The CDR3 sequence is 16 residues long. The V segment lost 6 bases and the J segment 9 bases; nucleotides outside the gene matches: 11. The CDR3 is CASSRTSGRVIPEQFF. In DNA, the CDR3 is TGTGCCAGCAGCAGGACTAGCGGGAGAGTTATTCCTGAGCAGTTCTTC.